This T cell receptor beta chain is drawn from a study of tumor-infiltrating lymphocytes in primary liver carcinoma. In the study overall: Read depth, roughly 3.65 to 8 million productive TCRbeta reads, did not differ significantly between tissues.

Synthesis of TCR beta cDNA was carried out from approximately 0.55 ug total RNA with a constant-region primer. Generation of the TCR beta libraries relied on three nested multiplex PCR rounds using slightly modified ARM-PCR. Two initial PCR rounds of around 10 cycles each paired TRBV1-TRBV30 forward primers with a C-beta reverse primer. From the multiplex PCR reads, TCRdb called clonotypes with MiXCR, one entry per CDR3 protein. The sample holds 50,000 or so distinct CDR3 sequences, around 73% seen once. This CDR3 region has 15 residues. Germline V CDR1 and CDR2: SQVTM, ANQGSEA. This clonotype appeared once. Its target is unknown. Findings and caveats of the study: With p = 0.039, the top-250-clone fraction in tumors significantly exceeded that in blood.

Extraction of RNA together with DNA used about 18-30 mg of unsorted bulk tissue. Enrolled patients were chronically infected with HBV and treatment-naive. Input material: liver tumor tissue from sampling region 5. Subset in this sample: tumor region T5, tumor centre. This chain connects TRBV29-1 to TRBJ1-1, with TRBD1 matching 8 bases. This TCR came from a man between 40 and 49 years old with primary liver carcinoma and hepatitis B virus infection. The CDR3 DNA reads as TGCGGCTGGGGACAGGAAGGCTATCAGAACACTGAAGCTTTCTTT. Translation gives CGWGQEGYQNTEAFF.